The text below deals with one T cell receptor (beta chain). Its antigen specificity is not known. A far larger clone lies a single base away; this is likely a read error. The sample is drawn from a study of low-dose radiotherapy and immunotherapy resistance in tumors (dated by TCRdb to between 2021 and 2023). Study-wide context: Patients in Cohort 1 were given 0.5 Gy per fraction every 2 weeks, and the prescribed total PTV dose was 6.5 Gy. No randomization into treatment groups was done for the people taking part in the trial. Patients were given nivolumab as a 240 mg flat dose every two weeks and ipilimumab at 1 mg/kg every six weeks, with both drugs delivered intravenously. Cyclophosphamide 200 mg/m2 was administered intravenously every two weeks, one day before each radiation and immunotherapy administration. Cohort 2 received 1 Gy per fraction every two weeks, with a total of 13 Gy over 26 weeks. Aspirin 300 mg was taken orally once daily by patients for four cycles, starting on cycle 1 day 1. The translational analysis covered eight patients: three from the first dose cohort and the first five from the second dose cohort.

Trimming at the junction amounts to 4 bases on V and 7 bases on J, and the germline ends lie 12 bases apart. Counted from cysteine to phenylalanine, this CDR3 has 12 amino acids. Only CDR3 DNA is held: 36 bases, read in frame from base 1. Based on the germline V gene (reference sequence), the CDR1 and CDR2 sequences are SGHNT and YYREEE. This sample was sequenced with an Illumina HiSeq 2500. Superscript III and a set of TRAV- and TRBV-specific primers were used to synthesize first-strand cDNA, so that both TCRalpha and TCRbeta chains were covered. TCRs were amplified for around 20 PCR cycles with Phusion, using a constant-region primer paired with the adapter attached to the V primers. The isolated mRNA was amplified using the MessageAmp II aRNA Amplification Kit, with in vitro transcription performed for about 15 hours at 37 degrees C. mRNA for TCR sequencing was isolated with the Dynabeads mRNA DIRECT Purification Kit. Indexed Illumina adapters were added in a second roughly 25-cycle Phusion PCR, and the resulting products were purified with AMPure XP beads. The original pipeline was this. Custom Perl scripts pooled TCR sequences encoding the same protein, removed out-of-frame sequences and computed each clonotype's abundance. Any TCR sequence supported by only a single read was excluded from analysis. Repertoire metrics included Shannon entropy, Gini index, clonality, richness, and frequency of TCRs shared between repertoires. TCRdb passed the public sequencing reads through fastp at Q25 and MiXCR, retaining productive beta sequences. Rows are combined by CDR3 protein, so each entry shows the most common genes and DNA. These V and J calls are TCRdb output, not the study's own analysis. The sample yields 65,000 to 85,000 distinct CDR3 sequences; around a sixth were counted once. Roughly 1.4% of the sample goes to the ten largest clones.

The time point label, read with the paper, signifies: after trial treatment. In the paper's terms, the treatment or condition label means: LDRT plus nivolumab, ipilimumab, low-dose cyclophosphamide and aspirin (RACIN trial). The donors came from RACIN, which was a single-arm phase I dose-escalation trial that paired nivolumab and ipilimumab with aspirin, low-dose cyclophosphamide and low-dose radiotherapy. Patients were eligible if they had advanced solid tumors that were TIL-negative. This TCR was recovered from a male donor with prostate cancer. This specimen was PBMCs, taken after low-dose radiotherapy plus immunotherapy. This sequence uses TRBV5-4 and TRBJ2-7; possibly the D gene is TRBD2, per 5 matching bases. Read as DNA, the sequence is TGTGCCAGCAGCGGACTTAACAATGAGCAGTACTTC. It specifies CASSGLNNEQYF.